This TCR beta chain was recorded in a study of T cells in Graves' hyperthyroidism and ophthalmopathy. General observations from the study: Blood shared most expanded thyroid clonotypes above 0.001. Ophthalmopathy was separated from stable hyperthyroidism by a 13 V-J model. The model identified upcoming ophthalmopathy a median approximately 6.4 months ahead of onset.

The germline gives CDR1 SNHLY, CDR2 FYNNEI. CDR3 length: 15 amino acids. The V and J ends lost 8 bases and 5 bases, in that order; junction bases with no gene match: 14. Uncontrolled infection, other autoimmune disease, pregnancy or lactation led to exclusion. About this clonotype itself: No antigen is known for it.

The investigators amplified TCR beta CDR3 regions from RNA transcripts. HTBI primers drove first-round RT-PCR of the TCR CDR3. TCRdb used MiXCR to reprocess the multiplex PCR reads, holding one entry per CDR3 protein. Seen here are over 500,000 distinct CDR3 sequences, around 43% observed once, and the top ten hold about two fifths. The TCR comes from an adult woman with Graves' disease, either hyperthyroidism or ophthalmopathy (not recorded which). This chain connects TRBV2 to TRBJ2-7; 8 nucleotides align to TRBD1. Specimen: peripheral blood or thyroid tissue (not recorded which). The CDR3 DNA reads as TGTGCCAGCGGACGACGGGGACAGGTAACGAACGAGCAGTACTTC. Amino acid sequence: CASGRRGQVTNEQYF.